Listed here are 12 T cell receptor beta chains from one sample, sequenced in a study of shared clonotypes between healthy human individuals. Clones were read by immunoSEQ multiplex PCR, and TCRdb kept only the in-frame ones, dropping some. The repertoire includes 2 million to 2.5 million clones, around 90% of them detected once, and about 0.41% sits in the top ten. The source material was naive CD4+ T cells from PBMCs. Regarding subset: CD45RA+ positively selected. The receptors were gathered from a man aged 18 to 29 in good health. Some clones in this sample may be carry-over from other donors' samples.

The chain is built from TRBV7-2 and TRBJ2-3; D possibly uses TRBD1 or TRBD2 (6 bases each). The CDR3 runs 16 residues. Trimming left V 3 bases short and J 8 bases short, with 21 bases between. Germline lookup yields CDR1 SGHTA and CDR2 FQGNSA. The CDR3 loop is CASSFSPGAGTGTQYF. In DNA, the CDR3 is TGTGCCAGCAGCTTTTCCCCGGGGGCAGGCACGGGTACGCAGTATTTT.

This sequence joins TRBV20-1 and TRBJ2-3, with D unclear. This CDR3 comprises 11 residues. Germline lookup yields CDR1 DFQATT and CDR2 SNEGSKA (reference sequence). Trimming removed 0 bases from V and 10 bases from J, with 8 bases in between. The CDR3 loop is CSARDLPAQYF. The DNA for the CDR3 is TGCAGTGCTAGAGATCTCCCGGCGCAGTATTTT.

The CDR3, as DNA: TGTGCCAGCAGTATCGGGGGGGCCTCTCCTTACGAGCAGTACTTC. Translated: CASSIGGASPYEQYF. V usage is TRBV28 and J usage is TRBJ2-7, with 8 bases matching TRBD2. The CDR3 loop spans 15 amino acids. CDR1 and CDR2 (germline): MDHEN, SYDVKM. V was pared by 5 bases and J by 4 bases, with 10 bases of the junction left unmatched. The whole variable domain, filled in from reference TRBV28 and TRBJ2-7, reads DVKVTQSSRYLVKRTGEKVFLECVQDMDHENMFWYRQDPGLGLRLIYFSYDVKMKEKGDIPEGYSVSREKKERFSLILESASTNQTSMYLCASSIGGASPYEQYFGPGTRLTVT.

The table lists this clone with a few counts. The same CDR3 is also encoded by other DNA sequences in this sample. V gene TRBV7-9 combines with J gene TRBJ2-1; TRBD2 might be the D (5 bases). V was trimmed by 2 bases and J by 5 bases, leaving 7 bases between them. CDR1 is SEHNR, CDR2 FQNEAQ, per germline (reference sequence). The CDR3 has 13 amino acids. The chain's CDR3 is CASSLSGNNEQFF. CDR3 in DNA: TGTGCCAGCAGCTTATCGGGGAACAATGAGCAGTTCTTC.

The count of this clone is one. The V gene is TRBV10-3, the J gene TRBJ2-7; the match to TRBD1 covers 9 bases. Germline V gene sequence: CDR1 ENHRY, CDR2 SYGVKD. Unmatched junction bases numbered 13, after V lost 10 bases and J lost 6 bases. The CDR3 extends over 14 amino acids. The CDR3 reads CATQTGTGTFEQYF. The DNA for the CDR3 is TGTGCCACACAGACCGGGACAGGGACCTTCGAGCAGTACTTC.

J is TRBJ1-1 and V is TRBV7-9; D is ambiguous. The CDR3 extends over 12 amino acids. Per the germline V gene, CDR1 is SEHNR and CDR2 is FQNEAQ (reference sequence). V shed 5 bases and J shed 3 bases, with 7 bases lying between them. The CDR3 reads CASSLIHTEAFF. CDR3 coding DNA: TGTGCCAGCAGCCTGATACACACTGAAGCTTTCTTT.

This chain links TRBV28 with TRBJ2-1; perhaps TRBD1 as D (6 bases). Trimming removed 4 bases at V and 8 bases at J, with 9 bases between. Per germline, CDR1 MDHEN and CDR2 SYDVKM. The CDR3 runs to 12 residues. CDR3 sequence: CASSYRAHEQFF. The CDR3 DNA sequence: TGTGCCAGCAGTTACAGGGCCCATGAGCAGTTCTTC.

The V and J genes are TRBV2 and TRBJ2-7, with D tentatively TRBD2 (5 bases). CDR3 length: 14 amino acids. Trimming took off 5 bases at V and 7 bases at J, with 18 bases between the two ends. Germline CDR1 is SNHLY and CDR2 is FYNNEI. Written as DNA, the CDR3 is TGTGCCAGCAGTACCTTAGGCCCGCCGGGAGAGCAGTACTTC. Its protein is CASSTLGPPGEQYF.

The J gene is TRBJ1-1, the V gene TRBV29-1, with D possibly being TRBD1 (5 bases). The germline V gene encodes CDR1 SQVTM and CDR2 ANQGSEA. Trimming took off 7 bases at V and 0 bases at J, with 9 bases between the two ends. CDR3 length: 12 amino acids. This chain's CDR3 is CSATGLNTEAFF. CDR3 DNA: TGCAGCGCCACAGGCTTGAACACTGAAGCTTTCTTT.

V and J are TRBV19 and TRBJ1-4; 8 bases agree with TRBD1. V shed 3 bases, J shed 8 bases, and the junction held 11 bases outside the gene matches. Germline V lookup: CDR1 LNHDA, CDR2 SQIVND (reference sequence). CDR3 length equals 16 residues. CDR3 bases: TGTGCCAGTAGTATGTTAAGACAGGGGAGGGACGAAAAACTGTTTTTT. It is translated as CASSMLRQGRDEKLFF.

The chain is built from TRBV14 and TRBJ2-7; D call uncertain. CDR3 length equals 14 residues. The germline gives CDR1 SGHDN, CDR2 FVKESK. The ends were cut back, 1 base at V and 5 bases at J, with 12 bases in the middle. CDR3 loop: CASSQVISSDEQYF. The CDR3 DNA follows: TGTGCCAGCAGCCAAGTGATCAGCAGCGACGAGCAGTACTTC.

V is TRBV7-6 and J is TRBJ2-7; 14 nucleotides line up with TRBD2. There are 17 residues in the CDR3. After removal of 4 bases from V and 7 bases from J, the junction contained 12 bases not matched to a gene. Germline loops: CDR1 SGHVS, CDR2 FNYEAQ. The CDR3 is CASSSMGTSGRMGEQYF. As DNA, the CDR3 is TGTGCCAGCAGCTCGATGGGGACTAGCGGGAGAATGGGTGAGCAGTACTTC.